This record covers a single T cell receptor (beta chain). The sample originates from a study of blood T cell repertoires in COVID-19. Study-wide background: T cells, B-cell-depleted T cells, or PBMCs supplied cDNA or gDNA.

The CDR3 sequence is 15 residues long. V was shortened by 3 bases and J by 2 bases, with 11 bases between the two germline ends. Germline V lookup: CDR1 SGHAT, CDR2 FQNNGV. The data were produced by immunoSEQ multiplex PCR, yet TCRdb's version contains in-frame clones alone and is incomplete. The table includes about 23,000 clones, 65% to 90% detected once. Input material: peripheral blood. This sequence joins TRBV11-2 and TRBJ2-1; D perhaps matches TRBD1 (5 bases). The clonotype comes from a woman over 75 with acute or convalescent COVID-19. The CDR3 DNA sequence: TGTGCCAGCAGCTTCGGTGGGGCCGCCTACAATGAGCAGTTCTTC. Amino acid sequence: CASSFGGAAYNEQFF.